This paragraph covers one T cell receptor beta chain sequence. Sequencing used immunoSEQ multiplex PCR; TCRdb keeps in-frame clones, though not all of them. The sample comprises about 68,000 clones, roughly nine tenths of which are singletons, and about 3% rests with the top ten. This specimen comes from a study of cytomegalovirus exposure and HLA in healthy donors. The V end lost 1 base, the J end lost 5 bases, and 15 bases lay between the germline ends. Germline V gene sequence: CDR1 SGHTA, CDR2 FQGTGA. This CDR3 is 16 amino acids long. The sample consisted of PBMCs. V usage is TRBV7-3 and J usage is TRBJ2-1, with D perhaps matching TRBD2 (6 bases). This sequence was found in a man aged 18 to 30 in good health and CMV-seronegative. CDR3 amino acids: CASSLREASADNEQFF. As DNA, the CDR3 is TGTGCCAGCAGCTTAAGAGAGGCTAGCGCAGACAATGAGCAGTTCTTC. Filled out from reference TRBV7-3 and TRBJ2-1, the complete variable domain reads GAGVSQTPSNKVTEKGKYVELRCDPISGHTALYWYRQSLGQGPEFLIYFQGTGAADDSGLPNDRFFAVRPEGSVSTLKIQRTERGDSAVYLCASSLREASADNEQFFGPGTRLTVL.